The 5 T cell receptor beta chains in this list originate from one sample, sequenced in a study of Graves' ophthalmopathy and Graves' hyperthyroidism. TCR beta CDR3 amplification used RNA transcripts. HTBI-primed first-round RT-PCR preceded second-round multiplex PCR. TCRdb called the multiplex PCR reads again in MiXCR, with one record for every CDR3 protein. In the table there are about 380,000 distinct CDR3 sequences, roughly 15% of which are singletons. Input material: peripheral blood. The receptors were gathered from a woman aged 18 to 35 with stable Graves' hyperthyroidism.

This clonotype has only a few counts. The gene calls are TRBV3-1 and TRBJ1-2; D remains ambiguous. Trimming pared 0 bases from V and 7 bases from J, leaving 9 bases between. Germline V CDR1 and CDR2: LGHDT, YNNKEL (reference sequence). The CDR3 is 13 amino acids. CDR3 protein: CASSQEGRSGYTF. CDR3 coding DNA: TGTGCCAGCAGCCAAGAAGGAAGGAGTGGCTACACCTTC.

In its sample, this clonotype was seen many times. The chain is built from TRBV25-1 and TRBJ1-6, with D hard to call. Between the trimmed V and J ends, which lost 8 bases and 6 bases, there was a span of 11 bases. The CDR3 is 13 residues long. The germline V gene has CDR1 MGHDK and CDR2 SYGVNS. CDR3 region: CASRRTVNSPLHF. The CDR3 DNA sequence: TGTGCCAGCCGACGGACGGTTAATTCACCCCTCCACTTT.

In this sample, this clonotype turned up many times. The chain links TRBV6-1 to TRBJ1-6; the D gene is possibly TRBD1 (5 bases). Germline V lookup: CDR1 MNHNS, CDR2 SASEGT. The CDR3 consists of 15 residues. Trimming shortened V by 6 bases and J by 10 bases, and 19 bases separated the two germline ends. The CDR3 sequence: CASSPGAVLRSPLHF. The CDR3 region has the DNA TGTGCCAGCAGCCCCGGGGCAGTTCTAAGGTCACCCCTCCACTTT.

Ten or more counts support this clonotype. V and J are TRBV11-2 and TRBJ2-7; D remains ambiguous. With 3 bases removed from V and 1 base from J, the gap between germline ends came to 13 bases. The CDR3 has 15 residues. Per the germline V gene, CDR1 is SGHAT and CDR2 is FQNNGV. In nucleotides, the CDR3 is TGTGCCAGCAGCTTGAGTGGATTTGATTCCTACGAGCAGTACTTC. Its translation is CASSLSGFDSYEQYF.

The chain employs TRBV6-1 and TRBJ1-5, with 7 bases that match TRBD1. CDR1 MNHNS and CDR2 SASEGT come from the germline V gene. The V segment lost 6 bases and the J segment 5 bases; nucleotides outside the gene matches: 4. The CDR3 spans 13 residues. CDR3 DNA: TGTGCCAGCAGACGGGGACAGCATCAGCCCCAGCATTTT. It translates to CASRRGQHQPQHF.